What follows describes a single TCR beta chain. These data belong to a study of glioma-infiltrating T cells. The CDR3 is 15 residues long. Losses at the gene ends were 8 bases for V and 0 bases for J; bases not matched to a gene: 10. Amplification of TCR alpha and beta CDR3 regions from RNA used iRepertoire nested multiplex PCR. TCRdb processed the multiplex PCR reads anew with MiXCR; each CDR3 protein has one entry. Of approximately 110,000 distinct CDR3 sequences in the sample, less than 30% were seen once. The chain joins TRBV12-3 or TRBV12-4 to TRBJ2-7; TRBD2 matches 7 bases. This receptor was taken from a human donor with low-grade glioma or glioblastoma, undergoing nonglioma brain surgery, or in good health (not recorded which). The specimen sequenced was glioma tissue, nonneoplastic brain tissue, or PBMCs (not recorded which). Here the CDR3 reads CASSQRRGVSYEQYF. Written as DNA, the CDR3 is TGTGCCAGCTCCCAAAGACGGGGGGTCTCCTACGAGCAGTACTTC.